These 22 T cell receptor beta chains were all obtained from the same sample, sequenced in a study of CD8 T cells in ankylosing spondylitis. TCRdb independently ran MiXCR on the 5' RACE reads; one entry per CDR3 protein. The sample holds 150,000 to 200,000 distinct CDR3 sequences; around a sixth are singletons and the top ten take around 4.7%. The sequenced sample consisted of blood, either unsorted or a sorted T cell fraction (not recorded which). Receptor source: a male donor under 35 with ankylosing spondylitis or in good health (not recorded which).

This clonotype was observed many times. This chain links TRBV7-2 with TRBJ2-3, with unresolved D. The CDR3 totals 15 residues. Germline CDR1 and CDR2: SGHTA and FQGNSA. Trimming removed 4 bases from V and 4 bases from J, with 15 bases in between. The CDR3 coding sequence is TGTGCCAGCAGCTCCTCTAGAATTTCATCAGATACGCAGTATTTT. Amino acids: CASSSSRISSDTQYF.

This clonotype was recorded many times. The chain links TRBV6-2 or TRBV6-3 to TRBJ2-3; a weak D match, TRBD2 (5 bases). CDR3 length: 16 residues. Per the germline V gene, CDR1 is MNHEY and CDR2 is SVGEGT. The V and J ends lost 0 bases and 2 bases respectively, with 12 bases between them. CDR3 coding DNA: TGTGCCAGCAGTTACTCCGCGAGGGTCTTCACAGATACGCAGTATTTT. It codes for CASSYSARVFTDTQYF.

This clonotype has ten or more counts. V gene TRBV15 combines with J gene TRBJ2-4; D is undetermined. The V end was cut by 1 base, the J end by 0 bases, with 10 bases between. Per the germline V gene, CDR1 is LNHNV and CDR2 is YYDKDF (reference sequence). The CDR3 length is 16 residues. The CDR3 loop is CATSRGPPIAKNIQYF. The DNA for the CDR3 is TGTGCCACCAGCAGAGGGCCGCCTATAGCCAAAAACATTCAGTACTTC. Full variable domain (rest looked up from reference TRBV15 and TRBJ2-4): DAMVIQNPRYQVTQFGKPVTLSCSQTLNHNVMYWYQQKSSQAPKLLFHYYDKDFNNEADTPDNFQSRRPNTSFCFLDIRSPGLGDTAMYLCATSRGPPIAKNIQYFGAGTRLSVL.

This clonotype was counted a single time. A much more abundant neighbour one base away suggests this may be a read error. V and J are TRBV30 and TRBJ1-1; TRBD1 is a possible D gene (6 bases). Trimming stripped 2 bases from V and 4 bases from J, with 11 bases between. The CDR3 is made up of 13 amino acids. CDR1 GTSNPN and CDR2 SVGIG come from the germline V gene (reference sequence). The CDR3 sequence: CAWSTGMGTEAFF. DNA for the CDR3: TGTGCCTGGAGTACAGGGATGGGCACTGAAGCTTTCTTT.

This clonotype was recorded at least ten times. V is TRBV6-5 and J is TRBJ2-2, with 7 bases fitting TRBD1. With 2 bases clipped from V and 2 bases from J, the junction kept 5 bases outside the gene matches. This CDR3 comprises 16 residues. Germline lookup yields CDR1 MNHEY and CDR2 SVGAGI. In nucleotides, the CDR3 is TGTGCCAGCAGTTACCCAGGGACAGTTAACACCGGGGAGCTGTTTTTT. This encodes CASSYPGTVNTGELFF.

This clonotype has a count of ten or more. The V and J genes are TRBV7-2 and TRBJ2-7; tentative D call: TRBD1 (6 bases). Trimming left V 0 bases short and J 1 base short, with 10 bases between. In germline, CDR1 is SGHTA, CDR2 FQGNSA. This CDR3 comprises 15 residues. In nucleotides, the CDR3 is TGTGCCAGCAGCTTAGCGCAGGGGCCGTCCTACGAGCAGTACTTC. Its translation: CASSLAQGPSYEQYF.

The table lists this clonotype with many counts. The chain carries TRBV24-1 and TRBJ2-1, with D possibly matching TRBD1 (6 bases). Trimming removed 4 bases from V and 6 bases from J, with 12 bases in between. Germline CDR1 reads KGHDR; CDR2 reads SFDVKD. The CDR3 runs 14 residues. The chain's CDR3 is CATSEPGTTNEQFF. The CDR3 nucleotides are TGTGCCACCAGTGAGCCCGGGACAACCAATGAGCAGTTCTTC.

This clonotype has ten or more counts. Compared with germline, one end of the junction differs, possibly owing to a read error. This chain connects TRBV20-1 to TRBJ2-1; 10 bases align to TRBD2. There are 14 residues in the CDR3. Germline V gives CDR1 DFQATT, CDR2 SNEGSKA (reference sequence). The CDR3 DNA sequence: TGCAGTGCTCAATTGCAAACCTCCGGGACTAGCGAGGTCTTC. Translating gives CSAQLQTSGTSEVF.

This clonotype was seen repeatedly, ten times or more. The gene calls are TRBV12-3 or TRBV12-4 and TRBJ2-7; 7 bases match TRBD1. The trim removed 3 bases at V and 0 bases at J, leaving 8 bases unmatched. The CDR3 spans 16 residues. The CDR3 region has the DNA TGTGCCAGCAGTTTTTCGCCGGACAGGAGCTCCTACGAGCAGTACTTC. Protein product: CASSFSPDRSSYEQYF.

The chain has TRBV29-1 and TRBJ2-7, with 7 bases that match TRBD1. Germline CDR1 reads SQVTM; CDR2 reads ANQGSEA. Trimming took 6 bases from V and 6 from J; bases not matched to a gene: 14. This CDR3 is 14 amino acids long. CDR3 protein: CSVTATGKQGEQYF. CDR3 sequence (DNA): TGCAGCGTGACAGCGACAGGGAAGCAAGGCGAGCAGTACTTC.

This clonotype was counted at least ten times. The chain couples TRBV19 to TRBJ2-3, with unresolved D. Trimming left V 4 bases short and J 2 bases short, with 7 bases between. This CDR3 is 13 amino acids long. Germline lookup yields CDR1 LNHDA and CDR2 SQIVND (reference sequence). CDR3 loop: CASSTDFTDTQYF. The CDR3 nucleotides are TGTGCCAGTAGTACCGACTTCACAGATACGCAGTATTTT.

This clonotype was picked up a small number of times. The chain joins TRBV4-1 to TRBJ2-4; D gene uncertain. Germline loops: CDR1 MGHRA, CDR2 YSYEKL. Deletions cut 1 base from V and 5 bases from J, with 12 bases between. CDR3 length: 15 residues. The CDR3 nucleotides read TGCGCCAGCAGCCAAGCGGACCTCCCCGAAAACATTCAGTACTTC. Translating it yields CASSQADLPENIQYF.

This clonotype was recorded at least ten times. The chain joins TRBV5-8 to TRBJ2-7; 9 nucleotides line up with TRBD1. V shed 4 bases, J shed 3 bases, and the junction held 14 bases outside the gene matches. Germline CDR1 and CDR2: SGHTS and YDEGEE. This CDR3 spans 17 amino acids. CDR3: CASSEFNRDRVNYEQYF. CDR3 nucleotides: TGTGCCAGCAGCGAATTCAACCGGGACAGGGTCAACTACGAGCAGTACTTC.

The V and J genes are TRBV10-3 and TRBJ2-5; 7 bases match TRBD1. This CDR3 has 15 amino acids. The J segment lost 3 bases and the V segment lost 6 bases, leaving 10 bases of the junction unmatched. CDR1 is ENHRY, CDR2 SYGVKD, per germline. CDR3 sequence: CAIRRTGSGEETQYF. The CDR3, as DNA: TGTGCCATCAGGCGGACAGGTTCAGGAGAAGAGACCCAGTACTTC.

The table lists this clonotype with many counts. This chain uses TRBV18 with TRBJ2-3; tentatively, D is TRBD1 (6 bases). Deletions cut 6 bases from V and 2 bases from J, with 18 bases between. CDR1 and CDR2 from the germline V gene are KGHSH and LQKENI. This CDR3 is built from 16 residues. CDR3 in amino acids: CASSQNRDTYTDTQYF. CDR3 DNA sequence: TGTGCCAGCTCTCAAAACCGGGACACATACACAGATACGCAGTATTTT.

At least ten counts were recorded for this clonotype. The chain uses TRBV6-1 and TRBJ1-5; maybe TRBD1 (5 bases). The CDR3 contains 13 residues. V lost 5 bases to trimming and J lost 2 bases, with 7 bases between them. In germline, CDR1 is MNHNS, CDR2 SASEGT. The CDR3 region has the DNA TGTGCCAGCAGTCCGGGACGCAATCAGCCCCAGCATTTT. Translated: CASSPGRNQPQHF.

This clonotype came up many times. The chain recombines TRBV6-5 with TRBJ2-7; 11 nucleotides align to TRBD2. CDR3 length: 18 residues. V gave up 2 bases and J gave up 0 bases; unmatched junction bases: 9. From germline, CDR1 is MNHEY and CDR2 SVGAGI. The chain's CDR3 is CASSYVGGGLADSYEQYF. In DNA form, the CDR3 reads TGTGCCAGCAGTTACGTGGGGGGGGGACTAGCGGACTCCTACGAGCAGTACTTC.

This clonotype was recorded at least ten times. This rearrangement joins TRBV12-3 or TRBV12-4 to TRBJ1-5; 7 bases map to TRBD1. Trimming at V came to 5 bases and at J to 0 bases, leaving 10 bases not matched to a gene. The CDR3 loop spans 17 amino acids. The CDR3 loop reads CASSLRSGGVSNQPQHF. DNA of the CDR3: TGTGCCAGCAGTCTTCGGTCAGGGGGTGTTAGCAATCAGCCCCAGCATTTT.

This clonotype was seen many times. This chain uses TRBV7-2 with TRBJ2-5, with 15 bases matching TRBD2. V lost 5 bases and J lost 4; bases outside the gene matches: 11. The CDR3 is made up of 18 amino acids. In germline, CDR1 is SGHTA, CDR2 FQGNSA. In DNA, the CDR3 is TGTGCCAGCAGCCCCGGGACTAGCGGGAGGTCCTGGGGAGAGACCCAGTACTTC. It specifies CASSPGTSGRSWGETQYF.

This clonotype came up a few times. The rearrangement joins TRBV29-1 to TRBJ1-1; tentatively, D is TRBD1 (6 bases). Between the trimmed V and J ends, which lost 5 bases and 3 bases, there was a span of 19 bases. The CDR3 runs 15 residues. Germline CDR1 and CDR2: SQVTM and ANQGSEA. The CDR3 sequence: CSVRPRGAGDTEAFF. In DNA, the CDR3 is TGCAGCGTTAGGCCTCGGGGGGCAGGGGACACTGAAGCTTTCTTT.

This clonotype was seen ten or more times. The J gene is TRBJ2-1, the V gene TRBV11-2; D unresolved. The CDR3 loop spans 13 amino acids. Germline CDR1 and CDR2: SGHAT and FQNNGV. Trimming shortened V by 5 bases and J by 0 bases, and 5 bases separated the two germline ends. The CDR3 here is CASSPSSYNEQFF. The CDR3 DNA is TGTGCCAGCAGCCCGAGCTCCTACAATGAGCAGTTCTTC.

This clonotype was seen repeatedly, ten times or more. The chain uses TRBV27 and TRBJ2-1; 8 bases match TRBD2. J gave up 7 bases and V 4 bases, and 6 bases lay outside the gene matches. Germline V CDR1 and CDR2: MNHEY, SMNVEV (reference sequence). The length of the CDR3 is 14 residues. The CDR3 nucleotides are TGTGCCAGCAGTTATACTAGCGGAAGTAATGAGCAGTTCTTC. Translated: CASSYTSGSNEQFF.